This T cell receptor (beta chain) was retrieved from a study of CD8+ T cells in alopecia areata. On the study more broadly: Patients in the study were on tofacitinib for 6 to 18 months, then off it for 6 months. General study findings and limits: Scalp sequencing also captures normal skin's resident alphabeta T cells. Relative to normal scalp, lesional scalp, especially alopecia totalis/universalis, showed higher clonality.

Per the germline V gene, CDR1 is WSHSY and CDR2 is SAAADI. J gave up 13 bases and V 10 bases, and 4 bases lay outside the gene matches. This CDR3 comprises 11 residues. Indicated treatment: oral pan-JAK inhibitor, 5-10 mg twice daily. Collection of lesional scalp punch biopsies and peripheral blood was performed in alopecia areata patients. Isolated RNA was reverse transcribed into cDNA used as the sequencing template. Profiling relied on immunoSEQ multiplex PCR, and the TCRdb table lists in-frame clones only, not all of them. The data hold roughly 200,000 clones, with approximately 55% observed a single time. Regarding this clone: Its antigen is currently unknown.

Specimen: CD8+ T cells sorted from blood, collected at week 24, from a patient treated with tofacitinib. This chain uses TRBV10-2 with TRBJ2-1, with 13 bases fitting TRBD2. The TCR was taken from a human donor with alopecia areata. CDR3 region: CATGTSGAQFF. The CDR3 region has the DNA TGCGCCACTGGGACTAGCGGGGCTCAGTTCTTC.